This T cell receptor (beta chain) was identified in a study of cytomegalovirus exposure and HLA in healthy donors. PCR used 60 Vbeta primers and 13 Jbeta primers. Clones were read by immunoSEQ multiplex PCR, and TCRdb kept only the in-frame ones, dropping some. Of some 150,000 clones in the sample, around 80% were seen once. Likely unrecorded immune exposures existed in these nominally healthy donors. Comments on this clone: Its target is not known.

Study findings and constraints: Per published reports, the classifier diagnosed cytomegalovirus status with high specificity and sensitivity. Altogether, some 170 TCR beta chains were recorded as cytomegalovirus-associated.

The sequencing input was PBMCs. This receptor was identified in a woman aged 40 to 49 in good health and CMV-seropositive.

The CDR3 region has the DNA TGTGCCAGCCTTAGCGGGAGTCTGGACGAGCAGTACTTC. As protein: CASLSGSLDEQYF. The chain uses TRBV6-6 and TRBJ2-7; 9 bases are shared with TRBD2. Germline values: CDR1 MNHNY, CDR2 SVGAGI (reference sequence). The V gene end was trimmed by 8 bases and the J gene end by 5 bases; junction bases not matched to a gene: 7. The CDR3 totals 13 residues.